Shown below are 17 T cell receptor beta chains from a single sample sequenced in a study of CD8+ T cells in alopecia areata. Treatment described: oral pan-JAK inhibitor, 5-10 mg twice daily. RNA was isolated and reverse transcribed to cDNA, the sequencing template. Assay: immunoSEQ multiplex PCR; the TCRdb copy retains only in-frame clones and omits some. The table shows fewer than 250,000 clones, with more than 55% occurring only once. The sample was CD4+ T cells sorted from blood, taken around week 49, from a patient treated with tofacitinib. The receptors were sampled from a human donor with alopecia areata.

This sequence joins TRBV11-3 and TRBJ2-2; possible D gene TRBD1, 5 bases. There are 16 residues in the CDR3. Germline V gives CDR1 SGHNT, CDR2 YENEEA. Trimming cost V 7 bases and J 6 bases, with 21 bases left between them. CDR3 residues: CASTRSTGSYSGELFF. In DNA form, the CDR3 reads TGTGCCAGCACCCGATCTACAGGTTCTTACTCCGGGGAGCTGTTTTTT. The full variable domain, with the rest looked up from reference TRBV11-3 and TRBJ2-2, is EAGVVQSPRYKIIEKKQPVAFWCNPISGHNTLYWYLQNLGQGPELLIRYENEEAVDDSQLPKDRFSAERLKGVDSTLKIQPAELGDSAVYLCASTRSTGSYSGELFFGEGSRLTVL.

V usage is TRBV7-2 and J usage is TRBJ2-7; D gene uncertain. Germline V CDR1 and CDR2: SGHTA, FQGNSA. V lost 3 bases and J lost 3, with 9 bases in between. The length of the CDR3 is 13 residues. The DNA of the CDR3 is TGTGCCAGCAGCTTTCCAACAAACTACGAGCAGTACTTC. Its translation: CASSFPTNYEQYF.

V and J are TRBV30 and TRBJ1-2; weak D call: TRBD1 (5 bases). Per the germline V gene, CDR1 is GTSNPN and CDR2 is SVGIG (reference sequence). The CDR3 is made up of 14 amino acids. V lost 0 bases to trimming and J lost 4 bases, with 12 bases between them. CDR3 DNA sequence: TGTGCCTGGAGTGTACTGGGGCAGAGCTATGGCTACACCTTC. This sequence encodes CAWSVLGQSYGYTF.

The rearrangement links TRBV2 to TRBJ2-4, with TRBD2 matching 11 bases. CDR1 and CDR2 from the germline V gene are SNHLY and FYNNEI. CDR3 length: 16 residues. With V trimmed by 6 bases and J by 4 bases, 8 bases remained unmatched. This CDR3 reads CASSSTRLAGKNIQYF. CDR3 DNA sequence: TGTGCCAGCAGCTCAACCCGACTAGCGGGAAAAAACATTCAGTACTTC.

This clone was found a few times. CDR3 DNA sequence: TGCAGCGTATTGGACAGAAACTATGGCTACACCTTC. Encoded protein: CSVLDRNYGYTF. J is TRBJ1-2 and V is TRBV29-1; D is possibly TRBD1 (6 bases). V shed 6 bases and J shed 2 bases, with 10 bases lying between them. The germline V gene encodes CDR1 SQVTM and CDR2 ANQGSEA. This CDR3 is built from 12 residues.

The chain couples TRBV5-6 to TRBJ1-6; D ambiguous. Germline V gives CDR1 SGHDT, CDR2 YYEEEE. The V gene lost 5 bases and the J gene lost 4 bases, with 10 bases spanning the gap. CDR3 size: 14 residues. CDR3 DNA: TGTGCCAGCAGGGGAGAGGATTATAATTCACCCCTCCACTTT. The encoded protein is CASRGEDYNSPLHF.

The rearrangement uses TRBV30 and TRBJ2-1, with D perhaps assigned TRBD1 or TRBD2 (6 bases each). Germline CDR1 GTSNPN, CDR2 SVGIG (reference sequence). There are 14 residues in the CDR3. V shed 3 bases and J shed 6 bases, with 15 bases lying between them. The CDR3 spells CAWRFGGTTNEQFF. CDR3 nucleotide sequence: TGTGCCTGGAGGTTTGGGGGGACAACCAATGAGCAGTTCTTC.

This clone was recorded a few times. The chain links TRBV30 to TRBJ2-5; D is perhaps TRBD1 or TRBD2 (6 bases each). Germline CDR1 and CDR2: GTSNPN and SVGIG (reference sequence). Trimming stripped 5 bases from V and 9 bases from J, with 16 bases between. The CDR3 length is 12 residues. This CDR3 is CAWGGRQGAQYF. DNA for the CDR3: TGTGCCTGGGGGGGGCGGCAAGGGGCCCAGTACTTC.

V and J are TRBV30 and TRBJ1-6; D ambiguous. With 0 bases removed from V and 8 bases from J, the gap between germline ends came to 11 bases. There are 14 residues in the CDR3. Per the germline V gene, CDR1 is GTSNPN and CDR2 is SVGIG (reference sequence). The CDR3, as DNA: TGTGCCTGGAGTGTAATCGGGAGGGATTCACCCCTCCACTTT. Amino acids: CAWSVIGRDSPLHF.

This clone was seen once. This rearrangement joins TRBV6-5 to TRBJ2-5; D unresolved. CDR3 length: 13 amino acids. The germline gives CDR1 MNHEY, CDR2 SVGAGI. V lost 7 bases to trimming and J lost 4 bases, with 13 bases between them. The CDR3 DNA is TGTGCCAGCACCGATTCCGGTGGAGAGACCCAGTACTTC. It translates to CASTDSGGETQYF.

The chain links TRBV10-1 to TRBJ2-7; D is perhaps TRBD1 (7 bases). V was pared by 6 bases and J by 3 bases, with 12 bases between. Germline loops: CDR1 WNHNN, CDR2 SYGVQD (reference sequence). The CDR3 contains 13 residues. The CDR3 DNA is TGCGCCAGCAGCCAGGGGGGTGACTACGAGCAGTACTTC. The encoded protein is CASSQGGDYEQYF.

The chain employs TRBV2 and TRBJ2-5; D is perhaps TRBD1 (6 bases). This CDR3 is built from 16 residues. Germline loops: CDR1 SNHLY, CDR2 FYNNEI. Trimming removed 6 bases at V and 3 bases at J, with 20 bases between. This CDR3 reads CASRDGRGGQKETQYF. DNA for the CDR3: TGTGCCAGCAGGGACGGTCGTGGGGGCCAGAAAGAGACCCAGTACTTC.

The V and J genes are TRBV29-1 and TRBJ2-3, with 8 bases identical to TRBD1. J was trimmed by 4 bases and V by 4 bases; bases with no gene match: 7. The V gene's germline CDR1 is SQVTM and CDR2 ANQGSEA. The CDR3 has 14 residues. The CDR3 reads CSVVVRGRSDTQYF. The CDR3, as DNA: TGCAGCGTTGTGGTCAGGGGGCGGTCAGATACGCAGTATTTT.

Here the CDR3 reads CTSSQERETQYF. CDR3 coding DNA: TGCACCAGCAGCCAAGAGCGGGAGACCCAGTACTTC. The chain recombines TRBV1 with TRBJ2-5; the table assigns TRBD2, which was not confirmed against the DNA. TRBV1 is shown as a pseudogene. The CDR3 contains 12 residues.

V is TRBV29-1 and J is TRBJ1-1; 7 bases agree with TRBD1. V lost 5 bases to trimming and J lost 1 base; unmatched junction nucleotides: 7. Germline-derived CDR1 and CDR2 are SQVTM and ANQGSEA. This CDR3 has 14 residues. CDR3 nucleotides: TGCAGCGTTTGGGACAGTTGGAGGAACACTGAAGCTTTCTTT. Protein sequence: CSVWDSWRNTEAFF.

This chain links TRBV5-4 with TRBJ2-4, with 7 bases fitting TRBD1. Trimming removed 9 bases from V and 5 bases from J; junction bases left unmatched: 8. This CDR3 has 13 amino acids. Germline V gene data show CDR1 as SGHNT and CDR2 as YYREEE (reference sequence). CDR3 DNA: TGTGCCACAAGACAGGGAGTCGAAAACATTCAGTACTTC. It yields the protein CATRQGVENIQYF.

V and J are TRBV2 and TRBJ2-2; weak D call: TRBD2 (5 bases). The CDR3 spans 14 residues. Deletions cut 6 bases from V and 1 base from J, with 9 bases between. Germline V CDR1 and CDR2: SNHLY, FYNNEI. DNA of the CDR3: TGTGCCAGCAGGGGAGTGGGGAACACCGGGGAGCTGTTTTTT. This translates into CASRGVGNTGELFF. Full variable domain (rest looked up from reference TRBV2 and TRBJ2-2): EPEVTQTPSHQVTQMGQEVILRCVPISNHLYFYWYRQILGQKVEFLVSFYNNEISEKSEIFDDQFSVERPDGSNFTLKIRSTKLEDSAMYFCASRGVGNTGELFFGEGSRLTVL.